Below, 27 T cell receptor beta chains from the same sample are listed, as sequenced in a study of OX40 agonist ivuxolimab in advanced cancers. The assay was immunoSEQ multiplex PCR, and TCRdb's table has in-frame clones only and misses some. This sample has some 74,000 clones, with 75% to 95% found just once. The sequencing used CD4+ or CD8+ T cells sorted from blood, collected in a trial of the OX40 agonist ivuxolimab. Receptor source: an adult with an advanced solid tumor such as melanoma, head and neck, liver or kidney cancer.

The CDR3 sequence is CASSWTRLSSYEQYF. DNA of the CDR3: TGTGCCAGCAGCTGGACTAGACTAAGCTCCTACGAGCAGTACTTC. This chain uses TRBV6-5 with TRBJ2-7; TRBD2 matches at 7 bases. Trimming at V came to 6 bases and at J to 0 bases, leaving 8 bases not matched to a gene. The CDR3 contains 15 residues. CDR1 MNHEY and CDR2 SVGAGI come from the germline V gene.

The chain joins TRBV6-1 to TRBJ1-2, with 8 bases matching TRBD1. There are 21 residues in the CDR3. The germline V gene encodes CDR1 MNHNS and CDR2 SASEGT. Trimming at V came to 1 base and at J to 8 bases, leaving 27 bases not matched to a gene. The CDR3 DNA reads TGTGCCAGCAGTGAAGGGAGACAGGGGCTGCTACTCGATCCGGCTCTGATAGGCTACACCTTC. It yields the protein CASSEGRQGLLLDPALIGYTF.

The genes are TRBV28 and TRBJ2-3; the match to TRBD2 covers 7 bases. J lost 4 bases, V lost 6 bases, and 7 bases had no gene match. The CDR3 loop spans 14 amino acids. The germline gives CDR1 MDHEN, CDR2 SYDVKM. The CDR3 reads CASSRPREADTQYF. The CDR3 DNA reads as TGTGCCAGCAGCCGACCCCGGGAGGCAGATACGCAGTATTTT.

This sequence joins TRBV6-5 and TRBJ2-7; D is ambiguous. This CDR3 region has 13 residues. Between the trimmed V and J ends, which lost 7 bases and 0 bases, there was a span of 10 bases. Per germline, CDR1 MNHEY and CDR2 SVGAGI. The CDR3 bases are TGTGCCAGCATCGGGCCTCTCTCCTACGAGCAGTACTTC. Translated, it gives CASIGPLSYEQYF.

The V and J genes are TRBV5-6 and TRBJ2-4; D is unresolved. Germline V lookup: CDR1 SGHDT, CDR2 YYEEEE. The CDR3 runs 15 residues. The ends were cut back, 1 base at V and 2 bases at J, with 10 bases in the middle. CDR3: CASSLNWATKNIQYF. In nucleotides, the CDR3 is TGTGCCAGCAGCTTGAATTGGGCAACCAAAAACATTCAGTACTTC.

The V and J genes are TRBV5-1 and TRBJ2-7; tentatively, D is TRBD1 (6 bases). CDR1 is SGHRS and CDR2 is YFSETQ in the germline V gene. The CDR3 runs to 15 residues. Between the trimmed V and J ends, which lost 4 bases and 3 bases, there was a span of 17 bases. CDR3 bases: TGCGCCAGCAGCCCAGGGACAACCACCATCTACGAGCAGTACTTC. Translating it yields CASSPGTTTIYEQYF.

CDR3 coding DNA: TGTGCCAGCAGTCGGAGCGGGAGGGCCTCCAATGAGCAGTTCTTC. This gives the protein CASSRSGRASNEQFF. The V gene is TRBV6-5, the J gene TRBJ2-1; 10 bases map to TRBD2. V lost 5 bases, J lost 6 bases, and 7 bases stayed unmatched. The CDR3 has 15 amino acids. Germline V gene lookup returns CDR1 MNHEY and CDR2 SVGAGI.

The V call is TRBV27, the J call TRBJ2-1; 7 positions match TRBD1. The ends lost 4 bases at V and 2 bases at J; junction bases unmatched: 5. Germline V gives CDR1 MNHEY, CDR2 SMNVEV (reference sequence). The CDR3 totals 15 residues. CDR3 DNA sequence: TGTGCCAGCAGTTCAGACAGGGCCGCCTACAATGAGCAGTTCTTC. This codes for CASSSDRAAYNEQFF.

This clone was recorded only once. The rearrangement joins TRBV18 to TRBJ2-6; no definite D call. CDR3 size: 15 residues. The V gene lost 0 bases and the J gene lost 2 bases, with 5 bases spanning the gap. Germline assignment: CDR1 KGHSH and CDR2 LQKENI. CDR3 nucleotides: TGTGCCAGCTCACCACCGCAGGCTGGGGCCAACGTCCTGACTTTC. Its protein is CASSPPQAGANVLTF.

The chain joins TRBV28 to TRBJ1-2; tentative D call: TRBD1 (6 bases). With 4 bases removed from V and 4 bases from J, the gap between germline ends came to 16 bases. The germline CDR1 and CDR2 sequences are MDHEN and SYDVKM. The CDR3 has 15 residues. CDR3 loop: CASSSPPGDTYGYTF. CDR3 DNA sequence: TGTGCCAGCAGTTCTCCCCCAGGGGATACCTATGGCTACACCTTC.

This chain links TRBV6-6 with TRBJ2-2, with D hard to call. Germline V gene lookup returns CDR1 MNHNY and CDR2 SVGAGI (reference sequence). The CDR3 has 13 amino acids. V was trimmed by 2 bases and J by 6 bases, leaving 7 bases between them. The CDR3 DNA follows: TGTGCCAGCAGTTACCATAGTGCCGGGGAGCTGTTTTTT. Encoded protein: CASSYHSAGELFF.

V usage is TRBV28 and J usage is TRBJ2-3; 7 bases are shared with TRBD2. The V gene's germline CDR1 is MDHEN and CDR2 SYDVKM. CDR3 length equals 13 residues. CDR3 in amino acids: CALAGVSPDTQYF. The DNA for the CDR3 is TGTGCTCTGGCGGGAGTATCTCCAGATACGCAGTATTTT.

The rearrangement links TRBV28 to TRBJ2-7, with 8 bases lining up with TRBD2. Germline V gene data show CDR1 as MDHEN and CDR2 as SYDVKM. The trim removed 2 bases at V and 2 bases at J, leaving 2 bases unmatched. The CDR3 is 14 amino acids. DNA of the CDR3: TGTGCCAGCAGTTTAGGAGCGGGGGCCTACGAGCAGTACTTC. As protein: CASSLGAGAYEQYF.

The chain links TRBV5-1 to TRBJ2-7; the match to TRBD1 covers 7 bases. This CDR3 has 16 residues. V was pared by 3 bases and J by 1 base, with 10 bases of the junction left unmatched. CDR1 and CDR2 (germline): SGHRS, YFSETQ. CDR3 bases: TGCGCCAGCAGCTCCCTGGAACTGACAGGGTCCTACGAGCAGTACTTC. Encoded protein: CASSSLELTGSYEQYF.

The CDR3: CSVLGGLTSGSPTDTQYF. Here the CDR3 DNA reads TGCAGCGTCCTCGGGGGACTGACTAGCGGGAGCCCCACAGATACGCAGTATTTT. The chain joins TRBV29-1 to TRBJ2-3; 12 nucleotides align to TRBD2. Germline assignment: CDR1 SQVTM and CDR2 ANQGSEA. V lost 6 bases and J lost 2; bases outside the gene matches: 15. This CDR3 is 18 amino acids long.

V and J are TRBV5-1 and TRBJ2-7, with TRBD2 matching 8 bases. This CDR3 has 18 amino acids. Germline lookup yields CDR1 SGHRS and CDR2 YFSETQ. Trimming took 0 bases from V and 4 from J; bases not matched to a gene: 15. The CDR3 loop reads CASSLGLELAGQTYEQYF. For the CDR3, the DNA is TGCGCCAGCAGCTTGGGTTTAGAGCTAGCGGGCCAGACGTACGAGCAGTACTTC.

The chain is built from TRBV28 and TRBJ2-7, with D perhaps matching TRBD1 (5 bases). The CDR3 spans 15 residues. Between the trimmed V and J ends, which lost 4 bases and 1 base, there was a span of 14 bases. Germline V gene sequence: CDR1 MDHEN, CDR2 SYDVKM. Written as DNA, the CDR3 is TGTGCCAGCAGTTCCCGAGCTGGACAATCCTACGAGCAGTACTTC. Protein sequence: CASSSRAGQSYEQYF.

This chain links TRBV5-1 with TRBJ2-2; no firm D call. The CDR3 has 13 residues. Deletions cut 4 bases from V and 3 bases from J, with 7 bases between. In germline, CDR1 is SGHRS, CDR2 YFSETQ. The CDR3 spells CASSPVDTGELFF. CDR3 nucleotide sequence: TGCGCCAGCAGCCCGGTGGACACCGGGGAGCTGTTTTTT.

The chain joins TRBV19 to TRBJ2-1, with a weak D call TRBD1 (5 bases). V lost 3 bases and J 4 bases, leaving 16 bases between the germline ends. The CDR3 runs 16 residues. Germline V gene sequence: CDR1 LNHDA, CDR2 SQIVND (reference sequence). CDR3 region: CASSISGQGAYNEQFF. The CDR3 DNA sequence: TGTGCCAGTAGTATTTCGGGCCAAGGGGCTTACAATGAGCAGTTCTTC.

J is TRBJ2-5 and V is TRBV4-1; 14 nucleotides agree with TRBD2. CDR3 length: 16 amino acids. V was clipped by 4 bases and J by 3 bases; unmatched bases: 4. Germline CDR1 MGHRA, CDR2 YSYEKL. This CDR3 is CASSREGLAGEETQYF. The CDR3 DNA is TGCGCCAGCAGCCGGGAGGGACTAGCGGGAGAAGAGACCCAGTACTTC.

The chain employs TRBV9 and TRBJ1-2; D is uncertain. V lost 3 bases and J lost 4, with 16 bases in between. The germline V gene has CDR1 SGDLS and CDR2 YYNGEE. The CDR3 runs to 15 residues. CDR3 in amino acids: CASSETSTTIYGYTF. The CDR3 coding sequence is TGTGCCAGCAGCGAAACAAGTACCACCATCTATGGCTACACCTTC.

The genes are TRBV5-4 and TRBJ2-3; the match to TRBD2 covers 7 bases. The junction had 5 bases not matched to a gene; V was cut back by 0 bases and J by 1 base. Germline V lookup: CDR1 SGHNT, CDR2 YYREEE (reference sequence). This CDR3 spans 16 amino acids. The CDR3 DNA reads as TGTGCCAGCAGCTTGGCGGCGGGAGCGGGCACAGATACGCAGTATTTT. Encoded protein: CASSLAAGAGTDTQYF.

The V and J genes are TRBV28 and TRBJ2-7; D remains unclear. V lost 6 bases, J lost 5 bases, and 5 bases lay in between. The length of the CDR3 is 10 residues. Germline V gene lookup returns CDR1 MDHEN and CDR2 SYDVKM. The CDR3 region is CASSYDEQYF. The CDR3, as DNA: TGTGCCAGCAGCTACGACGAGCAGTACTTC.

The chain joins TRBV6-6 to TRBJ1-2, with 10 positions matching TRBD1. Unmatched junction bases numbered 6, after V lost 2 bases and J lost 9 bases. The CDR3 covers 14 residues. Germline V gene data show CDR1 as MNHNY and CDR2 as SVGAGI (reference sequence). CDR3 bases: TGTGCCAGCAGTTACCCGACAGGGGGCGTGAGCTACACCTTC. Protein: CASSYPTGGVSYTF.

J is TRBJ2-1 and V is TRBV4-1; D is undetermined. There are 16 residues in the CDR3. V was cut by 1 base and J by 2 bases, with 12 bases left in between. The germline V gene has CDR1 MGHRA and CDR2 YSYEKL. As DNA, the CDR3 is TGCGCCAGCAGCCAAGTTAGGCTCCTTCCCTACAATGAGCAGTTCTTC. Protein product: CASSQVRLLPYNEQFF.

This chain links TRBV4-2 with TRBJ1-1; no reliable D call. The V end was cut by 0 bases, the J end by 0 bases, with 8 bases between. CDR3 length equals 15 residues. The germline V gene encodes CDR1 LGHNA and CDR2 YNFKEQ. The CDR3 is CASSQDDDLNTEAFF. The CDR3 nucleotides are TGTGCCAGCAGCCAAGACGACGATTTGAACACTGAAGCTTTCTTT.

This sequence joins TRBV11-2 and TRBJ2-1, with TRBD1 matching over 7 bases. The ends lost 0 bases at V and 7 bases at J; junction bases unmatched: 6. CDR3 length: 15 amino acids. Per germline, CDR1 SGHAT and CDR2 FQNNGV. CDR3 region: CASSLEGQSPNEQFF. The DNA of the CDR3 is TGTGCCAGCAGCTTAGAGGGACAGTCACCTAATGAGCAGTTCTTC.